Below, 9 T cell receptor beta chains from the same sample are listed, as sequenced in a study of control samples from healthy donors and cancer patients. Profiled with immunoSEQ multiplex PCR; TCRdb holds only in-frame clones, not every one. The sample yields approximately 140,000 clones, under 95% seen once. Sequencing input: blood. Source of these receptors: a man between 18 and 35 years old in good health.

This clone has only one observation. The J gene is TRBJ1-2, the V gene TRBV6-5; no firm D call. CDR3 size: 15 residues. Germline loops: CDR1 MNHEY, CDR2 SVGAGI. Trimming took off 7 bases at V and 5 bases at J, with 20 bases between the two ends. The CDR3, as DNA: TGTGCCAGCATTTTTGGGGTTCGGAGCTTGTATGGCTACACCTTC. This sequence encodes CASIFGVRSLYGYTF.

This sequence joins TRBV10-3 and TRBJ2-2; 13 bases line up with TRBD2. Per the germline V gene, CDR1 is ENHRY and CDR2 is SYGVKD. CDR3 size: 16 residues. J gave up 5 bases and V 5 bases, and 5 bases lay outside the gene matches. The CDR3 sequence is CAISPGLAGLTGELFF. The CDR3 nucleotides read TGTGCCATCAGTCCGGGACTAGCGGGGTTGACCGGGGAGCTGTTTTTT.

This chain joins TRBV4-3 and TRBJ1-2; D call uncertain. Trimming pared 0 bases from V and 8 bases from J, leaving 10 bases between. CDR1 LGHNA and CDR2 YSLEER come from the germline V gene. The CDR3 length is 13 residues. The CDR3 protein is CASSQDALWGYTF. The CDR3 DNA sequence: TGCGCCAGCAGCCAAGATGCACTTTGGGGCTACACCTTC.

This clone was found once. The V and J genes are TRBV7-8 and TRBJ1-2; D is unclear. V dropped 1 base and J dropped 2 bases, with 11 bases sitting between them. The CDR3 covers 15 residues. Germline V gene lookup returns CDR1 SGHVS and CDR2 FQNEAQ. The CDR3 coding sequence is TGTGCCAGCAGCTTAGGGGTCGCAGAAAACTATGGCTACACCTTC. Its protein is CASSLGVAENYGYTF. The entire variable domain, with the rest obtained from reference TRBV7-8 and TRBJ1-2, is as follows: GAGVSQSPRYKVAKRGQDVALRCDPISGHVSLFWYQQALGQGPEFLTYFQNEAQLDKSGLPSDRFFAERPEGSVSTLKIQRTQQEDSAVYLCASSLGVAENYGYTFGSGTRLTVV.

The rearrangement uses TRBV9 and TRBJ2-5; D may be TRBD2 (6 bases). CDR3 length equals 14 residues. The V gene lost 5 bases and the J gene lost 4 bases, with 15 bases spanning the gap. Per the germline V gene, CDR1 is SGDLS and CDR2 is YYNGEE. The CDR3 DNA is TGTGCCAGCAGTGTTGGAGGGTTCCTAGAGACCCAGTACTTC. Amino acids: CASSVGGFLETQYF.

This clone is a singleton in its sample. The chain is built from TRBV19 and TRBJ1-5; TRBD1 aligns across 10 bases. Germline V gene data show CDR1 as LNHDA and CDR2 as SQIVND (reference sequence). The CDR3 totals 15 residues. After removal of 5 bases from V and 3 bases from J, the junction contained 4 bases not matched to a gene. In nucleotides, the CDR3 is TGTGCCAGTAGTCCCGGGACAGGGGACAATCAGCCCCAGCATTTT. Amino acid sequence: CASSPGTGDNQPQHF. The whole variable domain, remainder taken from reference TRBV19 and TRBJ1-5, is DGGITQSPKYLFRKEGQNVTLSCEQNLNHDAMYWYRQDPGQGLRLIYYSQIVNDFQKGDIAEGYSVSREKKESFPLTVTSAQKNPTAFYLCASSPGTGDNQPQHFGDGTRLSIL.

The gene calls are TRBV10-2 and TRBJ2-1, with TRBD1 matching 9 bases. With V trimmed by 4 bases and J by 6 bases, 4 bases remained unmatched. The length of the CDR3 is 14 residues. Germline CDR1 is WSHSY and CDR2 is SAAADI. CDR3 in DNA: TGCGCCAGCAGTGGCGGGACAGGGCTCAATGAGCAGTTCTTC. Amino acids: CASSGGTGLNEQFF.

V and J are TRBV5-8 and TRBJ1-2; D is possibly TRBD1 (6 bases). CDR3 length: 14 amino acids. CDR1 and CDR2 (germline): SGHTS, YDEGEE. Trimming left V 4 bases short and J 4 bases short, with 14 bases between. CDR3 protein: CASSTRTVAYGYTF. Here the CDR3 DNA reads TGTGCCAGCAGCACCCGGACAGTAGCCTATGGCTACACCTTC.

The chain couples TRBV27 to TRBJ2-5, with 7 bases matching TRBD1. Germline CDR1 is MNHEY and CDR2 is SMNVEV (reference sequence). The V gene end was trimmed by 3 bases and the J gene end by 5 bases; junction bases not matched to a gene: 12. The CDR3 covers 16 residues. CDR3 DNA sequence: TGTGCCAGCAGTTTTACAGGGGCCTCGCCCGGGGAGACCCAGTACTTC. Translated, it gives CASSFTGASPGETQYF.